The T cell receptor (beta chain) under discussion was sequenced for a study of CD8+ T cells in alopecia areata. Study context: Among treated patients, severity was scored by affected scalp area percentage.

Germline V CDR1 and CDR2: MGHDK, SYGVNS. The CDR3 sequence is 14 residues long. The V gene lost 4 bases and the J gene lost 0 bases, with 8 bases spanning the gap. A note on this clone: Antigen specificity is unknown.

Noted treatment: oral pan-JAK inhibitor, 5-10 mg twice daily. Study results and caveats: Scalp data also include sequences from resident alphabeta T cells of normal skin. Among the 100 top clones, expanded CD8+ clones, like scalp clonality, were significantly decreased by tofacitinib.

Following RNA extraction, reverse transcription yielded cDNA that acted as the sequencing template. Sequencing used immunoSEQ multiplex PCR; TCRdb keeps in-frame clones, though not all of them. The table includes hundreds of thousands of clones, 66% detected once. The gene calls are TRBV25-1 and TRBJ2-3; D gene unclear. The sequences come from CD4+ T cells sorted from blood, collected at week 44, from a patient treated with tofacitinib. This receptor was obtained from a human donor with alopecia areata. CDR3 nucleotides: TGTGCCAGCAGTGCTGGGATCAGCACAGATACGCAGTATTTT. Translated, it gives CASSAGISTDTQYF.